This TCR beta chain derives from a study of regulatory and conventional T cells in RAG deficiency. Study-wide findings and caveats: Treg unique TCR beta sequences were approximately 99-fold fewer in Omenn syndrome and CID/AS patients than controls. Patient subsets had shorter CDR3s; Omenn Treg-Tconv overlap exceeded 80%. Sorted Omenn CD25-high CD127-low cells may not be bona fide Tregs.

Assay: immunoSEQ multiplex PCR; the TCRdb copy retains only in-frame clones and omits some. In the table there are about 9,400 clones, roughly 90% of which are singletons. Blood CD4+ CD25-high CD127-low regulatory T cells supplied the genomic DNA template. CDR1 is SEHNR, CDR2 FQNEAQ, per germline (reference sequence). The CDR3 covers 17 residues. The V end was cut by 0 bases, the J end by 3 bases, with 14 bases between. This clone turned up a few times. Its antigen remains unidentified. This same sample was also taken into another study, of regulatory T cells. This second report adds: The PCR used 52 TRBV and 13 TRBJ primers.

The clonotype comes from a human donor in good health. J is TRBJ2-2 and V is TRBV7-9; possibly TRBD1 for D (6 bases). The sequenced sample consisted of Tregs sorted from blood. CDR3 in DNA: TGTGCCAGCAGCTTAGCGAGGGGGATAATCGACACCGGGGAGCTGTTTTTT. Amino acid sequence: CASSLARGIIDTGELFF.